What follows are 17 T cell receptor beta chains derived from one specimen sequenced in a study of cytomegalovirus exposure and HLA in healthy donors. The PCR used 60 Vbeta and 13 Jbeta primers. Profiling relied on immunoSEQ multiplex PCR, and the TCRdb table lists in-frame clones only, not all of them. The sample lists about 160,000 clones, roughly 85% occurring once. Sequencing input: PBMCs. All receptors derive from a woman in her thirties in good health and CMV-seronegative.

The V call is TRBV21-1, the J call TRBJ2-3; TRBD2, the table's D call, lacks a check against the DNA. TRBV21-1 is described as a pseudogene. The CDR3 totals 16 residues. The CDR3 coding sequence is TGTGCCAGCAGCCAGGGACTAGCGGGGAACACAGATACGCAGTATTTT. This codes for CASSQGLAGNTDTQYF.

In this sample, this clone turned up once. The rearrangement links TRBV7-8 to TRBJ2-7, with a possible D match to TRBD2 (5 bases). There are 18 residues in the CDR3. The germline CDR1 and CDR2 sequences are SGHVS and FQNEAQ. Trimming pared 0 bases from V and 0 bases from J, leaving 18 bases between. Here the CDR3 DNA reads TGTGCCAGCAGCTTAGCTAGAACTTTCGGACTTAGCTCCTACGAGCAGTACTTC. Its protein is CASSLARTFGLSSYEQYF. The whole variable domain, remainder taken from reference TRBV7-8 and TRBJ2-7, is GAGVSQSPRYKVAKRGQDVALRCDPISGHVSLFWYQQALGQGPEFLTYFQNEAQLDKSGLPSDRFFAERPEGSVSTLKIQRTQQEDSAVYLCASSLARTFGLSSYEQYFGPGTRLTVT.

This chain joins TRBV6-5 and TRBJ2-5; D might be TRBD2 (5 bases). CDR3 length: 11 amino acids. Germline V gene data show CDR1 as MNHEY and CDR2 as SVGAGI. Trimming pared 6 bases from V and 5 bases from J, leaving 7 bases between. Here the CDR3 reads CASSKRETQYF. In DNA, the CDR3 is TGTGCCAGCAGCAAGCGGGAGACCCAGTACTTC.

The chain joins TRBV7-8 to TRBJ1-2; TRBD1 matches at 12 bases. The ends lost 0 bases at V and 8 bases at J; junction bases unmatched: 4. Germline V gene data show CDR1 as SGHVS and CDR2 as FQNEAQ. This CDR3 is built from 15 residues. The CDR3 region has the DNA TGTGCCAGCAGCTTAGCGGGGACAGGGGGCCGGGGCTACACCTTC. Protein product: CASSLAGTGGRGYTF.

V and J are TRBV19 and TRBJ2-7; TRBD1 agrees at 7 bases. The CDR3 is made up of 14 amino acids. The V gene end was trimmed by 5 bases and the J gene end by 3 bases; junction bases not matched to a gene: 7. CDR1 is LNHDA, CDR2 SQIVND, per germline (reference sequence). CDR3 sequence: CASSPWGQNYEQYF. The CDR3 DNA reads as TGTGCCAGTAGTCCCTGGGGACAGAACTACGAGCAGTACTTC.

The rearrangement joins TRBV4-3 to TRBJ1-1, with no clear D. V was shortened by 0 bases and J by 0 bases, with 5 bases between the two germline ends. Germline CDR1 and CDR2: LGHNA and YSLEER. The CDR3 covers 14 residues. This CDR3 is CASSQDILNTEAFF. The CDR3 region has the DNA TGCGCCAGCAGCCAAGATATTTTGAACACTGAAGCTTTCTTT.

CDR3 sequence: CASTSRGTDTQPQHF. CDR3 bases: TGTGCCAGTACCTCTCGAGGGACAGACACTCAGCCCCAGCATTTT. This chain joins TRBV19 and TRBJ1-5; 7 bases map to TRBD1. Germline V CDR1 and CDR2: LNHDA, SQIVND (reference sequence). This CDR3 has 15 residues. The V gene end was trimmed by 7 bases and the J gene end by 6 bases; junction bases not matched to a gene: 12.

Turning to this clone: The CDR3 does not close with the conserved phenylalanine or tryptophan, likely indicating a read error. The DNA is left out, because the CDR3 cannot be placed on it with certainty; the CDR3 is given as TCRdb lists it. The V call is TRBV9, the J call TRBJ2-3; TRBD2 reflects the table's D call only, with no check against the DNA. Germline V gives CDR1 SGDLS, CDR2 YYNGEE. The CDR3 is 11 residues long, counting both termini. The CDR3 is CASSARSSGCR.

The chain joins TRBV29-1 to TRBJ2-5; perhaps TRBD2 as D (5 bases). The J call is uncertain, as TRBJ2-7 better fits the DNA end. Germline V lookup: CDR1 SQVTM, CDR2 ANQGSEA. CDR3 length: 11 amino acids. For the CDR3, the DNA is TGCAGCGTTGAACGAGGGCGCGAGCAGTACTTC. As protein: CSVERGREQYF.

The table lists this clone with a few counts. This chain joins TRBV6-1 and TRBJ2-2, with 7 bases fitting TRBD1. Germline V lookup: CDR1 MNHNS, CDR2 SASEGT. The V and J ends lost 6 bases and 1 base, in that order; junction bases with no gene match: 2. The length of the CDR3 is 14 residues. The CDR3 here is CASRRQGNTGELFF. CDR3 in DNA: TGTGCCAGCAGACGACAGGGGAACACCGGGGAGCTGTTTTTT.

This clone was found a few times. V and J are TRBV6-1 and TRBJ1-2; D possibly corresponds to TRBD1 (6 bases). The germline V gene encodes CDR1 MNHNS and CDR2 SASEGT. V was cut by 0 bases and J by 6 bases, with 11 bases left in between. CDR3 length: 14 amino acids. The CDR3 here is CASSEAYHRDGYTF. DNA of the CDR3: TGTGCCAGCAGTGAAGCCTACCACAGGGATGGCTACACCTTC.

Notes on this clone: This CDR3 is also generated by other DNA sequences in the sample. The chain recombines TRBV30 with TRBJ2-1, with D perhaps matching TRBD2 (6 bases). The CDR3 sequence is 13 residues long. The germline CDR1 and CDR2 sequences are GTSNPN and SVGIG (reference sequence). V was trimmed by 3 bases and J by 6 bases, leaving 12 bases between them. This CDR3 is CAWSRGRTNEQFF. DNA of the CDR3: TGTGCCTGGAGCCGGGGGAGAACCAATGAGCAGTTCTTC. Drawing the rest from reference TRBV30 and TRBJ2-1, the complete variable domain is SQTIHQWPATLVQPVGSPLSLECTVEGTSNPNLYWYRQAAGRGLQLLFYSVGIGQISSEVPQNLSASRPQDRQFILSSKKLLLSDSGFYLCAWSRGRTNEQFFGPGTRLTVL.

This chain joins TRBV2 and TRBJ1-5; D gene uncertain. Germline CDR1 reads SNHLY; CDR2 reads FYNNEI. The CDR3 loop spans 14 amino acids. The V gene lost 3 bases and the J gene lost 7 bases, with 13 bases spanning the gap. CDR3 nucleotide sequence: TGTGCCAGCAGTGAGGCCGGGTTAACCCAGCCCCAGCATTTT. Its translation is CASSEAGLTQPQHF. The complete variable domain, with remaining parts taken from reference TRBV2 and TRBJ1-5, reads EPEVTQTPSHQVTQMGQEVILRCVPISNHLYFYWYRQILGQKVEFLVSFYNNEISEKSEIFDDQFSVERPDGSNFTLKIRSTKLEDSAMYFCASSEAGLTQPQHFGDGTRLSIL.

V usage is TRBV6-5 and J usage is TRBJ2-1; TRBD2 matches 7 bases. The germline V gene has CDR1 MNHEY and CDR2 SVGAGI. The CDR3 extends over 15 amino acids. The V and J ends lost 6 bases and 3 bases, in that order; junction bases with no gene match: 8. As DNA, the CDR3 is TGTGCCAGCAGCTTAGCGGGTCCCTACTACAATGAGCAGTTCTTC. This translates into CASSLAGPYYNEQFF.

The rearrangement links TRBV27 to TRBJ2-7; weak D call: TRBD1 (6 bases). This CDR3 is built from 14 residues. Germline V lookup: CDR1 MNHEY, CDR2 SMNVEV (reference sequence). V was clipped by 6 bases and J by 5 bases, with 17 bases between them. The CDR3 spells CASRKHNRDDEQYF. CDR3 coding DNA: TGTGCCAGCAGGAAGCATAACAGGGACGACGAGCAGTACTTC.

The gene calls are TRBV7-2 and TRBJ2-4; D might be TRBD2 (7 bases). V was pared by 7 bases and J by 0 bases, with 16 bases between. Germline V CDR1 and CDR2: SGHTA, FQGNSA. The CDR3 contains 16 residues. The CDR3 sequence: CASNQGGAVAKNIQYF. CDR3 DNA: TGTGCCAGCAACCAAGGGGGGGCCGTAGCCAAAAACATTCAGTACTTC.

The rearrangement links TRBV7-9 to TRBJ2-1, with TRBD1 matching 8 bases. The CDR3 spans 12 residues. With V trimmed by 6 bases and J by 8 bases, 3 bases remained unmatched. The germline V gene encodes CDR1 SEHNR and CDR2 FQNEAQ (reference sequence). CDR3 protein: CASSATGDEQFF. Here the CDR3 DNA reads TGTGCCAGCAGTGCGACAGGGGATGAGCAGTTCTTC.